This T cell receptor beta chain was identified during a study of CD8+ T cells in alopecia areata. The CDR3 consists of 13 residues. Looked up from germline, CDR1 is SGHDT and CDR2 is YYEEEE. Trimming removed 4 bases at V and 10 bases at J, with 12 bases between. This clone was seen a few times. Isolated RNA was reverse transcribed into cDNA used as the sequencing template. TCRdb's table, derived via immunoSEQ multiplex PCR, lists solely in-frame clones and lacks some. Here the sample spans about 200,000 clones, 56% being singletons. PBMCs yielded sorted CD4+ and CD8+ T cells. Sequenced material: CD8+ T cells sorted from blood. This chain joins TRBV5-6 and TRBJ1-6; TRBD1 is a possible D gene (5 bases). This clonotype was obtained from a human donor in good health. CDR3 in DNA: TGTGCCAGCAGCACCACAGGTAGCTCACCCCTCCACTTT. Its protein product is CASSTTGSSPLHF. The full variable domain, with the rest looked up from reference TRBV5-6 and TRBJ1-6, is DAGVTQSPTHLIKTRGQQVTLRCSPKSGHDTVSWYQQALGQGPQFIFQYYEEEERQRGNFPDRFSGHQFPNYSSELNVNALLLGDSALYLCASSTTGSSPLHFGNGTRLTVT.